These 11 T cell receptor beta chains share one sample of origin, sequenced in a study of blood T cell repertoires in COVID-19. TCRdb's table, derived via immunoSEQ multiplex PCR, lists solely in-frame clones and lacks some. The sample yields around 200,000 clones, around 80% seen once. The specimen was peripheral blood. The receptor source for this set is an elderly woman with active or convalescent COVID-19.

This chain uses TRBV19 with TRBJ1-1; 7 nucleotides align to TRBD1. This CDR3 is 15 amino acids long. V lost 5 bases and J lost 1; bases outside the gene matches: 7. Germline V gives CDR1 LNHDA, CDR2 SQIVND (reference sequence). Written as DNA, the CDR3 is TGTGCCAGTAGTGCGAGTTACAGGGGGAACACTGAAGCTTTCTTT. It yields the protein CASSASYRGNTEAFF.

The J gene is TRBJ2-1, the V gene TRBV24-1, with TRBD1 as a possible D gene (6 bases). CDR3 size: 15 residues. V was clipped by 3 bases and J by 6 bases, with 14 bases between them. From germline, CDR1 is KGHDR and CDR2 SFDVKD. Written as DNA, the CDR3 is TGTGCCACCAGTGATACCCGGACAGATTCCAATGAGCAGTTCTTC. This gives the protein CATSDTRTDSNEQFF.

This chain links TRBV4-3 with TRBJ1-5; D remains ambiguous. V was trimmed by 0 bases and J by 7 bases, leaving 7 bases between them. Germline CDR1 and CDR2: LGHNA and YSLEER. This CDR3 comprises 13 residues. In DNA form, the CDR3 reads TGCGCCAGCAGCCAAGAAACGGAGCAGCCCCAGCATTTT. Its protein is CASSQETEQPQHF.

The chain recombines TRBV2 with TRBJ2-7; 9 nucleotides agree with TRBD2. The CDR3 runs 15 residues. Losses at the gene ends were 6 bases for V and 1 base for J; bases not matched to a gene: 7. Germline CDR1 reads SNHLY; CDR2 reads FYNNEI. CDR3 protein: CASSGLAGSSYEQYF. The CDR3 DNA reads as TGTGCCAGCAGCGGTCTAGCGGGGTCGTCCTACGAGCAGTACTTC.

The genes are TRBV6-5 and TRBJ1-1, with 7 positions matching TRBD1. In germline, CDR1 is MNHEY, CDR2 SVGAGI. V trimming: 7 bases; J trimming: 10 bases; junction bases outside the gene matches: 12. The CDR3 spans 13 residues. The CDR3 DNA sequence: TGTGCCAGCACCCGCGAAGGGGGCGCGGGAGCTTTCTTT. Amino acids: CASTREGGAGAFF.

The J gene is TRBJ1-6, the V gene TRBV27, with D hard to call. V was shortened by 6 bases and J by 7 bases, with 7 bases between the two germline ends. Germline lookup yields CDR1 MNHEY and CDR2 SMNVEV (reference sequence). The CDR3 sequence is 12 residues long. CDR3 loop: CASRVQNSPLHF. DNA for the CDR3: TGTGCCAGCAGGGTACAAAATTCACCCCTCCACTTT.

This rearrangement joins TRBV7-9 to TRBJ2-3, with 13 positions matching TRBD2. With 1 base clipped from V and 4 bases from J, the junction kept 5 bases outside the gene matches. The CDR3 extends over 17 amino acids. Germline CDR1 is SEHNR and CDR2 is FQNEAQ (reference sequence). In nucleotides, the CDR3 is TGTGCCAGCAGCTTAGGGACTAGCGGGAGATCGTCAGATACGCAGTATTTT. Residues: CASSLGTSGRSSDTQYF.

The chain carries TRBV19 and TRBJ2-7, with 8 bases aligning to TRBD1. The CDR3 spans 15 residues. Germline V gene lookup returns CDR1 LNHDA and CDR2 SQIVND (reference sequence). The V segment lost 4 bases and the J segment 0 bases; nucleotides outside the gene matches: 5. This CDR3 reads CASSNQGASSYEQYF. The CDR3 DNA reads TGTGCCAGTAGTAATCAGGGGGCCAGCTCCTACGAGCAGTACTTC. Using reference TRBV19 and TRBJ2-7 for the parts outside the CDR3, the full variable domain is DGGITQSPKYLFRKEGQNVTLSCEQNLNHDAMYWYRQDPGQGLRLIYYSQIVNDFQKGDIAEGYSVSREKKESFPLTVTSAQKNPTAFYLCASSNQGASSYEQYFGPGTRLTVT.

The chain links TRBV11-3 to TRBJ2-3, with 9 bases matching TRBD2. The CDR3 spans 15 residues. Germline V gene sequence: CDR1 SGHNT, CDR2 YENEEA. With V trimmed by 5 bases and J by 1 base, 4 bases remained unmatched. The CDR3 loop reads CASSVSGGRTDTQYF. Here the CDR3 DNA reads TGTGCCAGCAGCGTTAGCGGGGGACGCACAGATACGCAGTATTTT.

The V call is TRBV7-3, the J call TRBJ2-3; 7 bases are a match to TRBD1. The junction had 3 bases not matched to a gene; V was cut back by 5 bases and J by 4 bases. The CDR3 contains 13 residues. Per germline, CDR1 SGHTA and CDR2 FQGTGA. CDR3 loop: CASSHRGSDTQYF. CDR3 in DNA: TGTGCCAGCAGCCACAGGGGATCAGATACGCAGTATTTT.

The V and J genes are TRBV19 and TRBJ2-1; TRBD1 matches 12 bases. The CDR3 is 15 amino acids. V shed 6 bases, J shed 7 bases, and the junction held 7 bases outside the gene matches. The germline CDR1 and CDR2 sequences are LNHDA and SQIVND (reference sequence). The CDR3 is CASSNAGQGANEQFF. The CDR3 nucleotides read TGTGCCAGTAGCAACGCGGGACAGGGGGCGAATGAGCAGTTCTTC.